This TCR beta chain is drawn from a study of CD8 T cells in ankylosing spondylitis. From the 5' RACE reads, TCRdb called clonotypes with MiXCR, one entry per CDR3 protein. The sample lists 250,000 to 300,000 distinct CDR3 sequences, about 20% seen once, with less than 9.5% in the top ten. The CDR3 runs to 16 residues. Unmatched junction bases numbered 3, after V lost 2 bases and J lost 4 bases. Material for sequencing was blood, either unsorted or a sorted T cell fraction (not recorded which). This rearrangement joins TRBV12-3 or TRBV12-4 to TRBJ2-2, with 11 bases aligning to TRBD2. This TCR derives from a male donor with ankylosing spondylitis or in good health (not recorded which). CDR3 nucleotide sequence: TGTGCCAGCAGTTTAAGACTAGCGGGATTCACCGGGGAGCTGTTTTTT. Protein sequence: CASSLRLAGFTGELFF.